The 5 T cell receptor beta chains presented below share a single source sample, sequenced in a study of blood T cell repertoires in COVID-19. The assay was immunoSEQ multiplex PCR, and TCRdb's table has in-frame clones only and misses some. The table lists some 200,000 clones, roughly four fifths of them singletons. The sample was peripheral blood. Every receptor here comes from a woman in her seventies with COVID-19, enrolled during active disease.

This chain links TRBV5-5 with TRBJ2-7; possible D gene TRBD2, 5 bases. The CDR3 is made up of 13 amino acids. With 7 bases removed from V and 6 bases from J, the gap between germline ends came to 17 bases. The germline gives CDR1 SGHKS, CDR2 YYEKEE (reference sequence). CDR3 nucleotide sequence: TGTGCCAGCGATACTAGGGCTAGCCGCGAGCAGTACTTC. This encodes CASDTRASREQYF.

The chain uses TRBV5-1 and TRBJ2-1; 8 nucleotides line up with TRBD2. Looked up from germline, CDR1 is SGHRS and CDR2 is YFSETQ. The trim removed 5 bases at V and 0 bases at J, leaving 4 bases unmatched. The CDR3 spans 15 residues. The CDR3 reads CASRTSGSSYNEQFF. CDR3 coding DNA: TGCGCCAGCAGAACTAGCGGTAGCTCCTACAATGAGCAGTTCTTC. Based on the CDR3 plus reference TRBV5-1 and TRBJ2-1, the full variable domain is KAGVTQTPRYLIKTRGQQVTLSCSPISGHRSVSWYQQTPGQGLQFLFEYFSETQRNKGNFPGRFSGRQFSNSRSEMNVSTLELGDSALYLCASRTSGSSYNEQFFGPGTRLTVL.

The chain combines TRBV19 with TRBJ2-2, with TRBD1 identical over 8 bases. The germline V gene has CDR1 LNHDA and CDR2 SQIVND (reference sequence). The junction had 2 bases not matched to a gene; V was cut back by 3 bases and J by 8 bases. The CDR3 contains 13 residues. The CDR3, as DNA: TGTGCCAGTAGTATCAGGGGGCCTGGGGAGCTGTTTTTT. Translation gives CASSIRGPGELFF.

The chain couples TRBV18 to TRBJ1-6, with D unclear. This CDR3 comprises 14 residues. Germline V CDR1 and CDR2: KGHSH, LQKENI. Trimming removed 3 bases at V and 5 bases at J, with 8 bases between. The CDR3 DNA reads TGTGCCAGCTCACCCCCCATTGATAATTCACCCCTCCACTTT. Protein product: CASSPPIDNSPLHF.

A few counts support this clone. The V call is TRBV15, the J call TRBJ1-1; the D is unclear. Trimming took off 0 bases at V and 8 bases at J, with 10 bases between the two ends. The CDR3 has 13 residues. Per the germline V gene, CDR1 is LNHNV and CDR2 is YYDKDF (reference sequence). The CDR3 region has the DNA TGTGCCACCAGCAGAGATCTAATAAGCGAAGCTTTCTTT. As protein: CATSRDLISEAFF.